This T cell receptor beta chain was profiled in a study of shared clonotypes between healthy human individuals. For this clone: Its antigen is not known.

Profiled with immunoSEQ multiplex PCR; TCRdb holds only in-frame clones, not every one. The profile shows over 1.4 million clones, 95% to 97% of them singletons. Study-wide points: Generally, naive subsets (rather than memory subsets) showed larger estimated richness.

The germline V gene encodes CDR1 SNHLY and CDR2 FYNNEI. V trimming: 3 bases; J trimming: 4 bases; junction bases outside the gene matches: 6. The CDR3 is made up of 15 amino acids. This sequence originates from a man aged 25 to 45 in good health. The sequencing sample was made of naive CD4+ T cells sorted from blood. Indicated subset: CD45RA+ positively selected. The rearrangement joins TRBV2 to TRBJ2-7, with TRBD1 identical over 10 bases. CDR3 sequence (DNA): TGTGCCAGCAGTGATTCCGACAGGGGGCTATACGAGCAGTACTTC. This translates into CASSDSDRGLYEQYF.